This TCR beta chain was sequenced during a study of response to subunit inactivated influenza vaccine. Using its own MiXCR run on the RT-PCR reads, TCRdb lists one record per CDR3 protein. The table lists more than 700,000 distinct CDR3 sequences, about 20% of them singletons. In germline, CDR1 is MGHRA, CDR2 YSYEKL. The CDR3 spans 14 residues. The V gene lost 5 bases and the J gene lost 0 bases, with 8 bases spanning the gap. In this sample, this clonotype turned up a few times. Its target is not known. Study-wide results and limits: Every seasonal influenza vaccination brings in few new T cells, the authors suggested.

The TCR was taken from a man between 50 and 59 years old who received an inactivated influenza vaccine. The sample was PBMCs from blood, taken less than 6 days after vaccination. J is TRBJ1-5 and V is TRBV4-1; D is unclear. The CDR3 is CASSEGYSNQPQHF. The CDR3 DNA sequence: TGCGCCAGCAGCGAAGGCTATAGCAATCAGCCCCAGCATTTT.